This TCR beta chain was retrieved from a study of beta chain features in type 1 diabetes. Points from the study as a whole: TCRB CDR3s from Type 1 diabetes patients were moderately but significantly shorter in all four CD4+ subsets.

Germline loops: CDR1 LNHDA, CDR2 SQIVND (reference sequence). Trimming took 10 bases from V and 6 from J; bases not matched to a gene: 9. This CDR3 region has 14 residues. This clone occurred once. Its antigen is not identified. Every bit of the isolated RNA underwent reverse transcription, so sequencing read expressed TCRB transcripts. TCRdb keeps only in-frame clones here, not all; method: immunoSEQ multiplex PCR. The table has a few hundred thousand clones, about 13% seen once. This sequence joins TRBV19 and TRBJ2-3, with 11 positions matching TRBD2. Sample: naive CD4+ T cells from blood. This receptor was obtained from a woman aged 18-29 years with type 1 diabetes. CDR3 nucleotide sequence: TGTGCCACCCAACTAGCGGGAGCTGGTGATACGCAGTATTTT. Its translation is CATQLAGAGDTQYF.